Following are 32 T cell receptor beta chains from one sample sequenced in a study of regulatory T cells in long-lasting Graves disease. Library construction for TCR beta used iRepertoire HTBI primers and Arm-PCR of CDR3 regions. A single record per CDR3 protein comes from TCRdb applying MiXCR to the multiplex PCR reads. The sample has approximately 360,000 distinct CDR3 sequences, 12% seen once. Time point noted: newly diagnosed GD, antithyroid drugs for less than 3 months. Generation of the TCR library employed RNA extracted from PBMCs. The same sample was also studied in work on T cells in Graves' hyperthyroidism and ophthalmopathy.

The source was peripheral blood mononuclear cells (PBMCs), collected at new diagnosis, from a patient treated with antithyroid drugs. These receptor sequences come from a woman between 18 and 29 years old with Graves disease.

This clonotype was seen many times. J is TRBJ1-2 and V is TRBV20-1, with D possibly being TRBD1 (6 bases). This CDR3 has 14 amino acids. Germline V lookup: CDR1 DFQATT, CDR2 SNEGSKA (reference sequence). Between the trimmed V and J ends, which lost 6 bases and 3 bases, there was a span of 17 bases. The CDR3 region has the DNA TGCAGTGCGCCCGGGAGGGACACTTACTATGGCTACACCTTC. Its translation is CSAPGRDTYYGYTF.

This clonotype was observed at least ten times. The gene calls are TRBV4-1 and TRBJ1-5, with unresolved D. The CDR3 totals 16 residues. Per germline, CDR1 MGHRA and CDR2 YSYEKL. With 5 bases removed from V and 3 bases from J, the gap between germline ends came to 17 bases. Here the CDR3 DNA reads TGCGCCAGCAGCAACAACCCCTCGCGGGTCAATCAGCCCCAGCATTTT. This sequence encodes CASSNNPSRVNQPQHF.

The chain couples TRBV2 to TRBJ1-2; D is unresolved. Trimming pared 7 bases from V and 4 bases from J, leaving 10 bases between. The CDR3 has 12 amino acids. The germline V gene has CDR1 SNHLY and CDR2 FYNNEI. CDR3 nucleotides: TGTGCCAGCATTGGGCAGTTCTATGGCTACACCTTC. This translates into CASIGQFYGYTF.

As for this clonotype: A far larger clone lies a single base away; this is likely a read error. The chain joins TRBV11-2 to TRBJ1-1; 8 bases line up with TRBD1. Per the germline V gene, CDR1 is SGHAT and CDR2 is FQNNGV. The CDR3 spans 17 residues. J was trimmed by 4 bases and V by 1 base; bases with no gene match: 11. CDR3 coding DNA: TGTGCCAGCAGCTTAGCGAGGACAGGGAGGGGGGGCACTGAAGCTTTCTTT. This gives the protein CASSLARTGRGGTEAFF.

This clonotype was counted many times. This rearrangement joins TRBV7-9 to TRBJ2-7, with D unclear. The CDR3 runs to 13 residues. Germline V gene data show CDR1 as SEHNR and CDR2 as FQNEAQ (reference sequence). Trimming removed 1 base at V and 6 bases at J, with 10 bases between. CDR3 loop: CASSLGYGGEQYV. In DNA, the CDR3 is TGTGCCAGCAGCTTAGGGTATGGCGGCGAGCAGTACGTC.

This clonotype was seen repeatedly, ten times or more. This sequence joins TRBV29-1 and TRBJ2-3, with 8 bases fitting TRBD2. V gave up 0 bases and J gave up 5 bases; unmatched junction bases: 13. The CDR3 is 17 residues long. In germline, CDR1 is SQVTM, CDR2 ANQGSEA. The CDR3 DNA sequence: TGCAGCGTTGAAGATTGGTCGGGGGGGACTGCACAAGATACGCAGTATTTT. Protein product: CSVEDWSGGTAQDTQYF.

A note on this clonotype: Germline and junction disagree at one end, which may indicate a read error. This chain uses TRBV11-2 with TRBJ2-1, with 7 positions matching TRBD2. There are 16 residues in the CDR3. Germline-derived CDR1 and CDR2 are SGHAT and FQNNGV. Written as DNA, the CDR3 is TGTGCCGGCAGCTCATTCCTAGCGGCAGTCCACAATGAGCAGTTCTTC. As protein: CAGSSFLAAVHNEQFF.

This clonotype was seen ten or more times. This chain uses TRBV29-1 with TRBJ1-1; 7 bases align to TRBD1. J lost 2 bases, V lost 4 bases, and 10 bases had no gene match. Looked up from germline, CDR1 is SQVTM and CDR2 is ANQGSEA. The CDR3 totals 15 residues. CDR3 sequence: CSVVGNYRGNTEAFF. CDR3 bases: TGCAGCGTTGTGGGGAATTACAGGGGTAACACTGAAGCTTTCTTT.

Many counts were recorded for this clonotype. DNA of the CDR3: TGTGCCAGCAGTTATGGGACTAGCGGGAGGAGTGGCACAGATACGCAGTATTTT. This encodes CASSYGTSGRSGTDTQYF. The V call is TRBV6-2 or TRBV6-3, the J call TRBJ2-3; TRBD2 agrees at 15 bases. Trimming at V came to 3 bases and at J to 1 base, leaving 5 bases not matched to a gene. Germline V gene data show CDR1 as MNHEY and CDR2 as SVGEGT. The CDR3 extends over 18 amino acids.

This clonotype was observed at least ten times. The J gene is TRBJ2-7, the V gene TRBV7-2; TRBD2 might be the D (6 bases). This CDR3 is 15 amino acids long. Between the trimmed V and J ends, which lost 1 base and 3 bases, there was a span of 13 bases. Germline V gene lookup returns CDR1 SGHTA and CDR2 FQGNSA. CDR3 residues: CASSLGWDSVYEQYF. Here the CDR3 DNA reads TGTGCCAGCAGCTTAGGTTGGGACTCAGTCTACGAGCAGTACTTC.

This clonotype was picked up a small number of times. This sequence joins TRBV27 and TRBJ2-1, with TRBD2 matching over 14 bases. The V segment lost 5 bases and the J segment 11 bases; nucleotides outside the gene matches: 5. Germline V lookup: CDR1 MNHEY, CDR2 SMNVEV (reference sequence). This CDR3 is built from 14 residues. CDR3 region: CASSLGLAGVKQFF. The CDR3, as DNA: TGTGCCAGCAGTCTGGGACTAGCGGGAGTAAAGCAGTTCTTC.

This clonotype was detected a few times. V is TRBV28 and J is TRBJ2-2; 8 bases agree with TRBD1. The CDR3 contains 16 residues. V trimming: 4 bases; J trimming: 4 bases; junction bases outside the gene matches: 8. Germline V gene lookup returns CDR1 MDHEN and CDR2 SYDVKM. The CDR3 region is CASSWTTGDPTGELFF. For the CDR3, the DNA is TGTGCCAGCAGTTGGACGACAGGGGACCCCACCGGGGAGCTGTTTTTT.

Ten or more counts support this clonotype. The rearrangement uses TRBV20-1 and TRBJ1-1; D not certain. The germline V gene has CDR1 DFQATT and CDR2 SNEGSKA (reference sequence). V lost 5 bases to trimming and J lost 2 bases, with 18 bases between them. The CDR3 has 15 residues. DNA of the CDR3: TGCAGTGCTCAATTACCACGGACGGTAAACACTGAAGCTTTCTTT. The encoded protein is CSAQLPRTVNTEAFF.

This clonotype showed up many times. The V call is TRBV2, the J call TRBJ1-5; D is ambiguous. V lost 5 bases to trimming and J lost 4 bases, with 6 bases between them. From germline, CDR1 is SNHLY and CDR2 FYNNEI. The CDR3 has 12 residues. DNA of the CDR3: TGTGCCAGCAGTAACAGAAATCAGCCCCAGCATTTT. Translation: CASSNRNQPQHF.

This clonotype was detected a few times. The chain has TRBV7-9 and TRBJ1-5; perhaps TRBD1 as D (5 bases). Trimming took 3 bases from V and 7 from J, leaving 13 bases between them. From germline, CDR1 is SEHNR and CDR2 FQNEAQ (reference sequence). This CDR3 spans 14 amino acids. The CDR3 protein is CASSFGRDGQPQHF. In nucleotides, the CDR3 is TGTGCCAGCAGCTTTGGGAGGGACGGACAGCCCCAGCATTTT. Based on the CDR3 plus reference TRBV7-9 and TRBJ1-5, the full variable domain is DTGVSQNPRHKITKRGQNVTFRCDPISEHNRLYWYRQTLGQGPEFLTYFQNEAQLEKSRLLSDRFSAERPKGSFSTLEIQRTEQGDSAMYLCASSFGRDGQPQHFGDGTRLSIL.

This clonotype was observed a handful of times. V is TRBV12-3 or TRBV12-4 and J is TRBJ1-2; D gene ambiguous. V was shortened by 6 bases and J by 2 bases, with 7 bases between the two germline ends. CDR3 length equals 12 residues. The CDR3 DNA is TGTGCCAGCAGCCAAATAAACTATGGCTACACCTTC. Encoded protein: CASSQINYGYTF.

This clonotype was seen only a few times. The chain recombines TRBV18 with TRBJ2-3; 12 nucleotides align to TRBD2. This CDR3 is 14 amino acids long. Trimming took 8 bases from V and 8 from J; bases not matched to a gene: 8. Germline lookup yields CDR1 KGHSH and CDR2 LQKENI. Written as DNA, the CDR3 is TGTGCCAGCCCACATCTAGCGGGAGGGACTACGCAGTATTTT. It specifies CASPHLAGGTTQYF.

This clonotype was seen at least ten times. The chain employs TRBV29-1 and TRBJ1-2, with D possibly TRBD1 on 5 matching bases. V lost 4 bases to trimming and J lost 3 bases, with 9 bases between them. CDR1 and CDR2 from the germline V gene are SQVTM and ANQGSEA. The CDR3 has 12 residues. As DNA, the CDR3 is TGCAGCGTTGGATGGGGCTACTATGGCTACACCTTC. Translated, it gives CSVGWGYYGYTF.

The gene calls are TRBV5-5 and TRBJ1-2; TRBD1 agrees at 7 bases. The CDR3 length is 14 residues. Germline lookup yields CDR1 SGHKS and CDR2 YYEKEE (reference sequence). V was clipped by 4 bases and J by 4 bases; unmatched bases: 7. The CDR3 DNA is TGTGCCAGCAGCGGGCTGACAGGGTCCTATGGCTACACCTTC. Protein: CASSGLTGSYGYTF.

This clonotype was detected only a few times. The genes are TRBV7-2 and TRBJ2-3, with D unclear. The CDR3 sequence is 11 residues long. The V gene's germline CDR1 is SGHTA and CDR2 FQGNSA. The V gene lost 4 bases and the J gene lost 5 bases, with 4 bases spanning the gap. CDR3 sequence (DNA): TGTGCCAGCAGCTATGAAGATACGCAGTATTTT. It yields the protein CASSYEDTQYF.

This clonotype has at least ten counts. The V gene is TRBV18, the J gene TRBJ2-3; D possibly corresponds to TRBD1 (6 bases). The CDR3 consists of 13 residues. Germline V lookup: CDR1 KGHSH, CDR2 LQKENI. The V end lost 7 bases, the J end lost 2 bases, and 10 bases lay between the germline ends. This CDR3 reads CASYRDNTDTQYF. The CDR3 region has the DNA TGTGCCAGCTACCGGGACAACACAGATACGCAGTATTTT.

This clonotype occurred many times. The chain uses TRBV24-1 and TRBJ2-3; D not resolved. V was trimmed by 4 bases and J by 4 bases, leaving 8 bases between them. The CDR3 contains 13 residues. The germline V gene encodes CDR1 KGHDR and CDR2 SFDVKD. The CDR3 loop reads CATSEKDPDTQYF. As DNA, the CDR3 is TGTGCCACCAGTGAGAAAGATCCAGATACGCAGTATTTT.

This clonotype appeared many times. This chain uses TRBV2 with TRBJ1-1; D not certain. Germline CDR1 SNHLY, CDR2 FYNNEI. The CDR3 spans 13 residues. Trimming took off 6 bases at V and 1 base at J, with 9 bases between the two ends. CDR3 sequence reads: CASRHLSNTEAFF. The CDR3 nucleotides read TGTGCCAGCAGGCATCTATCGAACACTGAAGCTTTCTTT.

This clonotype was seen at least ten times. The genes are TRBV7-9 and TRBJ2-1; no clear D. The CDR3 is 14 amino acids. The germline gives CDR1 SEHNR, CDR2 FQNEAQ (reference sequence). V lost 9 bases and J 0 bases, leaving 12 bases between the germline ends. CDR3 amino acids: CASARQSSYNEQFF. DNA of the CDR3: TGTGCCAGTGCCCGGCAGAGCTCCTACAATGAGCAGTTCTTC.

This clonotype came up many times. The chain uses TRBV2 and TRBJ1-6; TRBD1 aligns across 7 bases. Germline loops: CDR1 SNHLY, CDR2 FYNNEI. The CDR3 sequence is 12 residues long. The J segment lost 14 bases and the V segment lost 3 bases, leaving 4 bases of the junction unmatched. CDR3 in DNA: TGTGCCAGCAGTGATTGGGACAGCACCCTCCACTTT. It specifies CASSDWDSTLHF.

In this sample, this clonotype turned up many times. The chain carries TRBV7-2 and TRBJ1-3, with 9 bases fitting TRBD1. V lost 5 bases and J lost 2; bases outside the gene matches: 4. The CDR3 runs to 15 residues. Germline-derived CDR1 and CDR2 are SGHTA and FQGNSA. The CDR3 reads CASSPDRGTGNTIYF. The CDR3 region has the DNA TGTGCCAGCAGCCCTGACAGGGGGACTGGAAACACCATATATTTT.

This clonotype was seen repeatedly, ten times or more. This chain joins TRBV11-3 and TRBJ2-7; the D gene is possibly TRBD2 (6 bases). Deletions cut 3 bases from V and 0 bases from J, with 9 bases between. The CDR3 has 14 amino acids. Germline V gives CDR1 SGHNT, CDR2 YENEEA. The CDR3 loop reads CASSFRGTSYEQYF. CDR3 DNA sequence: TGTGCCAGCAGCTTCCGGGGGACCTCCTACGAGCAGTACTTC.

This clonotype turned up a few times. V usage is TRBV7-3 and J usage is TRBJ2-1; maybe TRBD2 (6 bases). This CDR3 comprises 13 residues. V gave up 1 base and J gave up 7 bases, with 8 bases separating them. The germline gives CDR1 SGHTA, CDR2 FQGTGA. In DNA, the CDR3 is TGTGCCAGCAGCTTAAGTGGACTAAATGAGCAGTTCTTC. It yields the protein CASSLSGLNEQFF.

This clonotype was seen at least ten times. This sequence joins TRBV7-2 and TRBJ2-3; no clear D gene. Looked up from germline, CDR1 is SGHTA and CDR2 is FQGNSA. The CDR3 is 14 amino acids. Trimming took 7 bases from V and 1 from J, leaving 12 bases between them. The CDR3 here is CASTVYARTDTQYF. DNA for the CDR3: TGTGCCAGCACCGTCTATGCCCGCACAGATACGCAGTATTTT.

This clonotype was seen many times. This chain joins TRBV6-2 or TRBV6-3 and TRBJ2-1, with D uncertain. The V end was cut by 3 bases, the J end by 8 bases, with 17 bases between. Looked up from germline, CDR1 is MNHEY and CDR2 is SVGEGT. This CDR3 spans 15 amino acids. Written as DNA, the CDR3 is TGTGCCAGCAGTTATGGGGTGGTCGGTTGGGATGAGCAGTTCTTC. Encoded protein: CASSYGVVGWDEQFF.

This clonotype was recorded at least ten times. V is TRBV6-1 and J is TRBJ2-4, with D maybe TRBD1 (5 bases). Trimming took 5 bases from V and 8 from J, leaving 10 bases between them. Germline V gene sequence: CDR1 MNHNS, CDR2 SASEGT. This CDR3 region has 12 residues. Here the CDR3 DNA reads TGTGCCAGCAGTCAGGGTATGGACATTCAGTACTTC. This encodes CASSQGMDIQYF.

V usage is TRBV20-1 and J usage is TRBJ2-5, with D unresolved. Per germline, CDR1 DFQATT and CDR2 SNEGSKA (reference sequence). The ends were cut back, 2 bases at V and 2 bases at J, with 9 bases in the middle. The CDR3 loop spans 13 amino acids. The CDR3 is CSARRIGQETQYF. Here the CDR3 DNA reads TGCAGTGCTAGACGTATAGGGCAAGAGACCCAGTACTTC.